What follows is one T cell receptor (beta chain) and its context. Its antigen is still unknown. The data were obtained in a study of T cell responses to AZD1222 COVID-19 vaccine. Study-level findings and limits: Regions 160-218 and 743-854 dominated among vaccine-associated CD4 TCRs spanning spike. The sample set comprised mostly white British donors with more females, and clonal diversity was possibly underestimated.

Trimming stripped 2 bases from V and 0 bases from J, with 16 bases between. The length of the CDR3 is 16 residues. Per the germline V gene, CDR1 is GTSNPN and CDR2 is SVGIG (reference sequence). Clones were sequenced by immunoSEQ multiplex PCR, and TCRdb holds only the in-frame ones, with some missing. The table shows tens of thousands of clones, with around 80% occurring only once. The rearrangement links TRBV30 to TRBJ1-2; D is ambiguous. The sequence came from an adult in good health. Specimen: peripheral blood, collected on day 0 of AZD1222 vaccination. The CDR3 spells CAWSQTRTRANYGYTF. The CDR3 DNA sequence: TGTGCCTGGAGTCAAACCCGGACCCGAGCTAACTATGGCTACACCTTC.